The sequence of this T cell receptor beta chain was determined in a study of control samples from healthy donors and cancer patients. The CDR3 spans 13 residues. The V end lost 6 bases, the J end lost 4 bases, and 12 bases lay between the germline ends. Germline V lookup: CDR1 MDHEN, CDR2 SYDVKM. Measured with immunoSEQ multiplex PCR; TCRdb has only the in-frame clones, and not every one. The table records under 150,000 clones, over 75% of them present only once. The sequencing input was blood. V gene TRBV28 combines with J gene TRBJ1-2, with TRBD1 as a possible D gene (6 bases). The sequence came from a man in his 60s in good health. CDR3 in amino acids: CASRPQGGYGYTF. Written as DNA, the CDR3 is TGTGCCAGCAGACCACAGGGAGGCTATGGCTACACCTTC.